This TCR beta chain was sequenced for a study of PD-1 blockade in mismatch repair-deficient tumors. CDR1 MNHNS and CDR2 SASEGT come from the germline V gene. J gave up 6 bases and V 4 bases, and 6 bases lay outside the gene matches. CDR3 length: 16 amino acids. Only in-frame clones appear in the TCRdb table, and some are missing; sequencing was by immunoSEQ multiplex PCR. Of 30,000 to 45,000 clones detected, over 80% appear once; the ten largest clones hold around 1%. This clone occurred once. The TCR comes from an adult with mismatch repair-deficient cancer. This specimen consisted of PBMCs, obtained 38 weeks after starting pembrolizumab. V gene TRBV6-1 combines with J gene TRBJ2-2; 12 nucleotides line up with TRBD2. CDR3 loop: CASSVLAGGESGELFF. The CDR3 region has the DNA TGTGCCAGCAGTGTACTAGCGGGAGGCGAATCCGGGGAGCTGTTTTTT.